Following are 30 T cell receptor beta chains from one sample sequenced in a study of blood T cells in healthy people across ages. A second PCR, run for roughly 6 to 11 cycles, used a sample-barcoded 5' primer plus a J-beta primer mix. TCRdb redid the calling of the 5' RACE reads with MiXCR, one entry per CDR3 protein. In the table there are hundreds of thousands of distinct CDR3 sequences, about 30% of which are singletons. Sequencing used blood. The receptor set was obtained from a woman of 80 years or more in good health.

This clonotype occurred once. A read error may explain this, as a much larger clone is one base away. V and J are TRBV5-1 and TRBJ1-4; tentative D call: TRBD1 (5 bases). Germline CDR1 reads SGHRS; CDR2 reads YFSETQ. The CDR3 has 17 residues. Between the trimmed V and J ends, which lost 1 base and 0 bases, there was a span of 13 bases. The CDR3 reads CASSLNGGPATNEKLFF. The CDR3 coding sequence is TGCGCCAGCAGCTTGAACGGGGGACCCGCAACTAATGAAAAACTGTTTTTT. Supplemented by reference TRBV5-1 and TRBJ1-4, the full variable domain reads KAGVTQTPRYLIKTRGQQVTLSCSPISGHRSVSWYQQTPGQGLQFLFEYFSETQRNKGNFPGRFSGRQFSNSRSEMNVSTLELGDSALYLCASSLNGGPATNEKLFFGSGTQLSVL.

The chain joins TRBV6-6 to TRBJ2-5; TRBD2 agrees at 11 bases. The J segment lost 11 bases and the V segment lost 6 bases, leaving 14 bases of the junction unmatched. CDR3 length: 15 amino acids. Germline CDR1 reads MNHNY; CDR2 reads SVGAGI (reference sequence). The CDR3 loop is CASRYSGGAINEQYF. CDR3 in DNA: TGTGCCAGCAGATATAGCGGGGGGGCCATCAATGAGCAGTACTTC.

This clonotype was counted many times. The chain recombines TRBV5-1 with TRBJ2-7; 12 nucleotides line up with TRBD1. With V trimmed by 3 bases and J by 2 bases, 3 bases remained unmatched. The CDR3 spans 15 residues. Looked up from germline, CDR1 is SGHRS and CDR2 is YFSETQ. The CDR3 sequence: CASSSGQGATYEQYF. DNA of the CDR3: TGCGCCAGCAGCTCGGGACAGGGGGCTACCTACGAGCAGTACTTC.

This clonotype was picked up a small number of times. The CDR3 DNA is TGTGCCAGCAGTGTGCTGGGCACCAGCACTGAAGCTTTCTTT. Residues: CASSVLGTSTEAFF. The chain is built from TRBV2 and TRBJ1-1; D is ambiguous. With 4 bases removed from V and 4 bases from J, the gap between germline ends came to 13 bases. The germline gives CDR1 SNHLY, CDR2 FYNNEI. The CDR3 spans 14 residues.

Notes on this clonotype: It may be a read error: a sequence one base away is much more abundant. This rearrangement joins TRBV3-1 to TRBJ2-1; TRBD2 agrees at 9 bases. The CDR3 has 15 amino acids. Germline lookup yields CDR1 LGHDT and CDR2 YNNKEL (reference sequence). J lost 13 bases, V lost 1 base, and 11 bases had no gene match. Here the CDR3 DNA reads TGTGCCAGCAGCCAAGGAGGGACTAGCTCGGAGACCCAGTTCTTC. This codes for CASSQGGTSSETQFF.

The chain joins TRBV28 to TRBJ1-5; D not resolved. Trimming removed 10 bases at V and 0 bases at J, with 10 bases between. Germline-derived CDR1 and CDR2 are MDHEN and SYDVKM. This CDR3 region has 13 residues. CDR3 residues: CATGGYSNQPQHF. CDR3 in DNA: TGTGCCACCGGCGGCTATAGCAATCAGCCCCAGCATTTT.

This clonotype was picked up many times. The chain has TRBV10-3 and TRBJ1-2; D perhaps matches TRBD1 (5 bases). The CDR3 contains 13 residues. The germline gives CDR1 ENHRY, CDR2 SYGVKD. The germline V and J ends were trimmed by 6 bases and 8 bases, with 16 bases remaining between them. In DNA form, the CDR3 reads TGTGCCATCAGAGGACAACGGGGAACCGGCTACACCTTC. It specifies CAIRGQRGTGYTF.

This clonotype was counted at least ten times. This sequence joins TRBV10-3 and TRBJ2-4; 14 bases agree with TRBD2. Germline-derived CDR1 and CDR2 are ENHRY and SYGVKD. The V gene end was trimmed by 6 bases and the J gene end by 7 bases; junction bases not matched to a gene: 14. This CDR3 comprises 18 residues. The CDR3 reads CAISTSGTSGGEINIQYF. The CDR3 DNA is TGTGCCATCAGCACATCCGGGACTAGCGGGGGAGAGATTAACATTCAGTACTTC.

This clonotype was seen only once. The chain carries TRBV7-2 and TRBJ2-4, with 12 bases lining up with TRBD2. This CDR3 is 14 amino acids long. Germline-derived CDR1 and CDR2 are SGHTA and FQGNSA. V dropped 5 bases and J dropped 9; count of bases not matched to a gene: 5. CDR3 region: CASSQGLAGSIQYF. The CDR3, as DNA: TGTGCCAGCAGCCAAGGACTAGCGGGAAGCATTCAGTACTTC.

This clonotype was detected only a few times. The J gene is TRBJ2-2, the V gene TRBV6-6, with a possible D match to TRBD2 (5 bases). Germline CDR1 is MNHNY and CDR2 is SVGAGI (reference sequence). V was trimmed by 2 bases and J by 6 bases, leaving 16 bases between them. The CDR3 spans 16 residues. The CDR3 spells CASSYRLARAPGELFF. In DNA form, the CDR3 reads TGTGCCAGCAGTTACCGTCTAGCAAGGGCACCCGGGGAGCTGTTTTTT.

This sequence joins TRBV5-6 and TRBJ2-3; tentative D call: TRBD2 (7 bases). Germline assignment: CDR1 SGHDT and CDR2 YYEEEE. This CDR3 contains 16 residues. Trimming stripped 0 bases from V and 0 bases from J, with 11 bases between. CDR3 protein: CASSLVRGPSTDTQYF. CDR3 DNA sequence: TGTGCCAGCAGCTTGGTGCGGGGGCCGAGCACAGATACGCAGTATTTT.

A remark on this clonotype: Given a much more abundant clone one base away, this may be a read error. V and J are TRBV5-1 and TRBJ2-1; 8 bases match TRBD2. The J call may be wrong; the DNA end is better matched by TRBJ2-7. CDR1 is SGHRS and CDR2 is YFSETQ in the germline V gene. The CDR3 is 13 amino acids. CDR3 nucleotides: TGCGCCAGCAGCGCGGGACTAGTCAATGAGCAGTACTTC. Translated: CASSAGLVNEQYF.

V gene TRBV7-2 combines with J gene TRBJ1-1; D gene ambiguous. CDR3 length equals 17 residues. CDR1 is SGHTA and CDR2 is FQGNSA in the germline V gene. V shed 5 bases and J shed 0 bases, with 19 bases lying between them. CDR3 loop: CASSPDLAAGVNTEAFF. In nucleotides, the CDR3 is TGTGCCAGCAGCCCCGACCTCGCGGCGGGAGTGAACACTGAAGCTTTCTTT.

Regarding this clonotype: A much larger clone differs from this one at a single base, so this may be a read error. The chain joins TRBV28 to TRBJ2-7, with D maybe TRBD1 (6 bases). Germline CDR1 is MDHEN and CDR2 is SYDVKM. Trimming removed 5 bases from V and 2 bases from J, with 16 bases in between. This CDR3 is built from 15 residues. The CDR3 region has the DNA TGTGCCAGCAGTCTCGACGGGCAGGGGCCCTACGAGCAGTACTTC. Protein sequence: CASSLDGQGPYEQYF.

This clonotype was observed many times. The CDR3 here is CASSRAGGENYGYTF. The CDR3 DNA is TGTGCCAGCAGCCGAGCAGGGGGTGAGAACTATGGCTACACCTTC. The rearrangement joins TRBV7-3 to TRBJ1-2, with 7 bases identical to TRBD1. J gave up 2 bases and V 5 bases, and 8 bases lay outside the gene matches. The CDR3 runs to 15 residues. The germline V gene has CDR1 SGHTA and CDR2 FQGTGA.

This chain uses TRBV11-2 with TRBJ1-5, with D possibly being TRBD1 (5 bases). The germline gives CDR1 SGHAT, CDR2 FQNNGV. The CDR3 runs 16 residues. Between the trimmed V and J ends, which lost 1 base and 2 bases, there was a span of 12 bases. This CDR3 reads CASSLVGGGRNQPQHF. The DNA for the CDR3 is TGTGCCAGCAGCTTAGTGGGCGGGGGACGCAATCAGCCCCAGCATTTT.

This clonotype was recorded at least ten times. The chain employs TRBV27 and TRBJ1-2; D gene unclear. The germline V and J ends were trimmed by 6 bases and 2 bases, with 10 bases remaining between them. CDR1 and CDR2 (germline): MNHEY, SMNVEV (reference sequence). The CDR3 runs 13 residues. This CDR3 is CASSFRANYGYTF. The CDR3 DNA reads as TGTGCCAGCAGCTTTCGGGCCAACTATGGCTACACCTTC.

This clonotype was observed many times. V usage is TRBV20-1 and J usage is TRBJ1-6; D is perhaps TRBD1 (5 bases). Trimming removed 3 bases at V and 7 bases at J, with 10 bases between. CDR3 size: 13 residues. Per the germline V gene, CDR1 is DFQATT and CDR2 is SNEGSKA (reference sequence). The CDR3 nucleotides read TGCAGTGCTAGGGACACGGGAAATTCACCCCTCCACTTT. This translates into CSARDTGNSPLHF.

Remarks on this clonotype: It may be a read error: a sequence one base away is much more abundant. The genes are TRBV28 and TRBJ2-6; 10 nucleotides align to TRBD1. Germline CDR1 reads MDHEN; CDR2 reads SYDVKM. There are 18 residues in the CDR3. In nucleotides, the CDR3 is TGTGCCAGCAGTTTAATGAGACAGGGGGCGTATGGGGCCAACGTCCGGACTTTC. This codes for CASSLMRQGAYGANVRTF.

The J gene is TRBJ2-7, the V gene TRBV7-3; 10 nucleotides align to TRBD2. Unmatched junction bases numbered 10, after V lost 4 bases and J lost 7 bases. Germline-derived CDR1 and CDR2 are SGHTA and FQGTGA. There are 15 residues in the CDR3. The CDR3 here is CASSSSGGVNDEQYF. The DNA for the CDR3 is TGTGCCAGCAGCTCGAGCGGGGGGGTAAACGATGAGCAGTACTTC.

V is TRBV3-1 and J is TRBJ1-2; TRBD1 is a possible D gene (6 bases). V lost 3 bases, J lost 4 bases, and 12 bases lay in between. The CDR3 consists of 14 residues. The germline V gene has CDR1 LGHDT and CDR2 YNNKEL (reference sequence). The CDR3 DNA reads as TGTGCCAGCAGCCAGGGGGCGTATGGCTATGGCTACACCTTC. Protein: CASSQGAYGYGYTF.

As for this clonotype: Possible read error: a much larger clone is one base away. V is TRBV7-2 and J is TRBJ2-7; TRBD2 matches at 7 bases. J lost 7 bases, V lost 2 bases, and 20 bases had no gene match. This CDR3 spans 18 amino acids. Per the germline V gene, CDR1 is SGHTA and CDR2 is FQGNSA. The CDR3 sequence is CASSLRPQRGTFGNEQYF. The CDR3, as DNA: TGTGCCAGCAGCTTACGGCCCCAGCGGGGAACCTTTGGCAATGAGCAGTACTTC. The whole variable domain, filled in from reference TRBV7-2 and TRBJ2-7, reads GAGVSQSPSNKVTEKGKDVELRCDPISGHTALYWYRQSLGQGLEFLIYFQGNSAPDKSGLPSDRFSAERTGGSVSTLTIQRTQQEDSAVYLCASSLRPQRGTFGNEQYFGPGTRLTVT.

This clonotype occurred once. A read error may explain this, as a much larger clone is one base away. DNA of the CDR3: TGTGCCAGCAGCCTGGGACTAGCGGGGGGAAATATGCAGTATTTT. Translating gives CASSLGLAGGNMQYF. The chain is built from TRBV7-3 and TRBJ2-3; 15 nucleotides align to TRBD2. The CDR3 has 15 amino acids. V shed 5 bases and J 11 bases; nucleotides not matched to a gene: 8. The germline V gene encodes CDR1 SGHTA and CDR2 FQGTGA.

This clonotype was seen more than once but under ten times. The gene calls are TRBV28 and TRBJ2-2; 10 nucleotides line up with TRBD1. The V segment lost 5 bases and the J segment 5 bases; nucleotides outside the gene matches: 14. Germline CDR1 reads MDHEN; CDR2 reads SYDVKM. This CDR3 comprises 18 residues. The CDR3 loop is CASSIYTGTGAVTGELFF. In DNA form, the CDR3 reads TGTGCCAGCAGTATATATACCGGGACAGGGGCGGTAACCGGGGAGCTGTTTTTT.

This clonotype was observed many times. This may arise from a read error, as a much more abundant clone is one base away. J is TRBJ2-7 and V is TRBV20-1; possible D gene TRBD1, 6 bases. Germline V gene sequence: CDR1 DFQATT, CDR2 SNEGSKA (reference sequence). This CDR3 comprises 11 residues. CDR3 in amino acids: CRASQGGQKYF. The CDR3 DNA reads as TGCAGGGCTAGCCAAGGAGGACAGAAGTACTTC.

On this clonotype: The junction and the germline gene differ at one end; a read error may be behind it. V usage is TRBV27 and J usage is TRBJ2-1, with 8 bases matching TRBD2. Looked up from germline, CDR1 is MNHEY and CDR2 is SMNVEV (reference sequence). The CDR3 sequence is 17 residues long. CDR3 in amino acids: CASSFRLAGGSYNGQFF. The CDR3 DNA reads as TGTGCCAGCAGTTTTCGGCTTGCGGGGGGATCCTACAATGGGCAGTTCTTC.

This clonotype was counted only a few times. The chain couples TRBV7-2 to TRBJ2-7; D is possibly TRBD1 or TRBD2 (5 bases each). Germline values: CDR1 SGHTA, CDR2 FQGNSA. The germline V and J ends were trimmed by 8 bases and 0 bases, with 14 bases remaining between them. CDR3 length: 14 amino acids. The CDR3 here is CASLQGPSSYEQYF. The CDR3 DNA reads TGTGCCAGCCTCCAGGGACCGAGCTCCTACGAGCAGTACTTC.

This clonotype has a count of ten or more. The rearrangement uses TRBV7-9 and TRBJ2-7; tentatively, D is TRBD1 (5 bases). Germline assignment: CDR1 SEHNR and CDR2 FQNEAQ (reference sequence). CDR3 size: 13 residues. V lost 1 base to trimming and J lost 6 bases, with 10 bases between them. The CDR3 loop reads CASSLEPGFEQYF. The CDR3 DNA sequence: TGTGCCAGCAGCTTAGAACCAGGGTTCGAGCAGTACTTC.

The rearrangement links TRBV3-1 to TRBJ1-1; D uncertain. Trimming shortened V by 4 bases and J by 3 bases, and 6 bases separated the two germline ends. This CDR3 region has 12 residues. CDR1 and CDR2 (germline): LGHDT, YNNKEL (reference sequence). The CDR3 DNA sequence: TGTGCCAGCAGCCCGGCGGACACTGAAGCTTTCTTT. Protein: CASSPADTEAFF.

This clonotype has a count of ten or more. The DNA of the CDR3 is TGTGCCAGCTCACGGGGGGCTGGAGAGACCCAGTACTTC. As protein: CASSRGAGETQYF. The chain has TRBV18 and TRBJ2-5; D may match TRBD1 or TRBD2 (6 bases each). CDR3 length equals 13 residues. V was cut by 4 bases and J by 4 bases, with 10 bases left in between. Germline loops: CDR1 KGHSH, CDR2 LQKENI.